The 9 T cell receptor beta chains below were found in one sample sequenced in a study of beta chain features in type 1 diabetes. The study reverse transcribed the entire isolated RNA, so it sequenced expressed TCRB transcripts. Only in-frame clones appear in the TCRdb table, and some are missing; sequencing was by immunoSEQ multiplex PCR. The sample carries under 200,000 clones, about 8.3% recorded once. Broader study findings: People with Type 1 diabetes carried modestly yet significantly shorter TCRB CDR3s in all four CD4+ subsets.

Which antigens these TCRs recognize remains unknown. Sequencing was carried out using central memory CD4+ T cells from blood. Receptors were obtained from a young woman with type 1 diabetes.

In this sample, this clone turned up many times. The chain is built from TRBV6-6 and TRBJ2-3; D is ambiguous. CDR1 and CDR2 (germline): MNHNY, SVGAGI (reference sequence). This CDR3 is built from 12 residues. V was trimmed by 6 bases and J by 3 bases, leaving 7 bases between them. The CDR3 nucleotides are TGTGCCAGCAGACAGATAACAGATACGCAGTATTTT. This gives the protein CASRQITDTQYF.

There are a few counts of this clone. The same CDR3 can be traced to other DNA sequences in this sample. The rearrangement uses TRBV11-2 and TRBJ2-2, with a weak D call TRBD2 (6 bases). The length of the CDR3 is 12 residues. The germline V gene has CDR1 SGHAT and CDR2 FQNNGV. V was trimmed by 4 bases and J by 7 bases, leaving 7 bases between them. CDR3 coding DNA: TGTGCCAGCAGCTCGGGAGTCGGGGAGCTGTTTTTT. This translates into CASSSGVGELFF.

The chain recombines TRBV2 with TRBJ2-5; 7 bases align to TRBD2. This CDR3 region has 14 residues. In germline, CDR1 is SNHLY, CDR2 FYNNEI. V lost 4 bases and J lost 1; bases outside the gene matches: 3. CDR3 bases: TGTGCCAGCAGTGTCGGGGGGACCCAAGAGACCCAGTACTTC. Its protein product is CASSVGGTQETQYF. Complete variable domain (other parts from reference TRBV2 and TRBJ2-5): EPEVTQTPSHQVTQMGQEVILRCVPISNHLYFYWYRQILGQKVEFLVSFYNNEISEKSEIFDDQFSVERPDGSNFTLKIRSTKLEDSAMYFCASSVGGTQETQYFGPGTRLLVL.

The chain links TRBV2 to TRBJ1-2; TRBD1 matches 10 bases. The CDR3 loop spans 13 amino acids. CDR1 SNHLY and CDR2 FYNNEI come from the germline V gene. The V segment lost 8 bases and the J segment 7 bases; nucleotides outside the gene matches: 7. The CDR3 sequence: CASGDRGPGGYTF. In DNA, the CDR3 is TGTGCCAGCGGCGACAGGGGGCCCGGTGGCTACACCTTC. The variable domain in full, with the rest retrieved from reference TRBV2 and TRBJ1-2, is EPEVTQTPSHQVTQMGQEVILRCVPISNHLYFYWYRQILGQKVEFLVSFYNNEISEKSEIFDDQFSVERPDGSNFTLKIRSTKLEDSAMYFCASGDRGPGGYTFGSGTRLTVV.

This clone was observed many times. The genes are TRBV7-2 and TRBJ1-2, with TRBD1 identical over 9 bases. The ends lost 10 bases at V and 2 bases at J; junction bases unmatched: 8. The CDR3 consists of 14 residues. Germline V gives CDR1 SGHTA, CDR2 FQGNSA. Here the CDR3 reads CAITRDRANYGYTF. CDR3 coding DNA: TGTGCCATAACCCGGGACAGGGCCAACTATGGCTACACCTTC.

This clone was seen many times. The chain has TRBV29-1 and TRBJ1-1; maybe TRBD1 (6 bases). Germline CDR1 is SQVTM and CDR2 is ANQGSEA. The CDR3 runs 12 residues. The CDR3 DNA reads as TGCAGAGGACAGCTGTCGAACACTGAAGCTTTCTTT. This gives the protein CRGQLSNTEAFF.

The V and J genes are TRBV4-2 and TRBJ1-4, with 8 bases that match TRBD1. CDR1 and CDR2 (germline): LGHNA, YNFKEQ. The junction had 3 bases not matched to a gene; V was cut back by 4 bases and J by 2 bases. The CDR3 covers 15 residues. CDR3 sequence reads: CASSPGGATNEKLFF. CDR3 nucleotides: TGTGCCAGCAGCCCAGGGGGCGCGACTAATGAAAAACTGTTTTTT.

This clone was seen a handful of times. The chain links TRBV7-2 to TRBJ2-5, with D unclear. CDR3 length: 13 amino acids. The V gene's germline CDR1 is SGHTA and CDR2 FQGNSA. Trimming shortened V by 4 bases and J by 4 bases, and 10 bases separated the two germline ends. CDR3 nucleotides: TGTGCCAGCAGCTCAATCCCGGGAGAGACCCAGTACTTC. Amino acids: CASSSIPGETQYF.

This clone was found a few times. The chain uses TRBV4-3 and TRBJ2-5, with 13 bases fitting TRBD2. J gave up 3 bases and V 1 base, and 8 bases lay outside the gene matches. CDR3 length: 18 residues. Germline assignment: CDR1 LGHNA and CDR2 YSLEER. In DNA form, the CDR3 reads TGCGCCAGCAGCCAAGGGGGCCCCGGGACTAGCGGGGAAGAGACCCAGTACTTC. It encodes CASSQGGPGTSGEETQYF.